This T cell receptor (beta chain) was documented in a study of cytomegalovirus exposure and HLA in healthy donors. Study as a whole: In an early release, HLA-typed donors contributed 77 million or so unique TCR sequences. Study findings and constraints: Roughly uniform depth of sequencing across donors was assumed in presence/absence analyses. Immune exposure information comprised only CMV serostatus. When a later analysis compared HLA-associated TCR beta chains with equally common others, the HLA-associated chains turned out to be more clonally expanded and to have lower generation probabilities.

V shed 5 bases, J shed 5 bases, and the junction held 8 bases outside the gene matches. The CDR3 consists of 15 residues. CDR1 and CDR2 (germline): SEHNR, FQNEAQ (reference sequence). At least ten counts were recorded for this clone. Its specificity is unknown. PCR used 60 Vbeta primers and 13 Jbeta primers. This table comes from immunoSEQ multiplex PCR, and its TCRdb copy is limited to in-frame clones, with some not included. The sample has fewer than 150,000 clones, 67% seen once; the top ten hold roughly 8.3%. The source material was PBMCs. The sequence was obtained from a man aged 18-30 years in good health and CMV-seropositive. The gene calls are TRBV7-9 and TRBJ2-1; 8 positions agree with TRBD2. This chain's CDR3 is CASSSSGVHHNEQFF. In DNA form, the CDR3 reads TGTGCCAGCAGCAGTAGCGGGGTGCACCACAATGAGCAGTTCTTC.